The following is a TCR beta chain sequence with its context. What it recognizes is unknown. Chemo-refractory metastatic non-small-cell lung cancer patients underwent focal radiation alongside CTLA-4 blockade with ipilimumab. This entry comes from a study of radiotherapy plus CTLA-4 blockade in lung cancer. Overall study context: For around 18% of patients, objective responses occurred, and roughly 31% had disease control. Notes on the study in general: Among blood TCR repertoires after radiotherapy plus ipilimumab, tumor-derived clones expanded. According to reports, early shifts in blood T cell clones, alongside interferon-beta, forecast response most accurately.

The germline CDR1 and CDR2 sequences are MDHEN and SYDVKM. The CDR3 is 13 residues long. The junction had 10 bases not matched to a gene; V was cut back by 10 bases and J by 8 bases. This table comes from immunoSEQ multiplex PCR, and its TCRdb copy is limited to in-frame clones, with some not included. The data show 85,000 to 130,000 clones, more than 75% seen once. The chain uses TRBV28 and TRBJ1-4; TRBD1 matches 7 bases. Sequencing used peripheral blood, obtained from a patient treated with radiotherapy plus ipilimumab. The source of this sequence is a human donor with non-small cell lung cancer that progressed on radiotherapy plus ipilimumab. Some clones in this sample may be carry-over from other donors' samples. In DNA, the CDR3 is TGTGCCACACAACGGACAGGTGGAGAAAAACTGTTTTTT. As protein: CATQRTGGEKLFF.